This T cell receptor (beta chain) was captured by sequencing in a study of blood T cell repertoires in COVID-19. Study details: Acute and convalescent COVID-19 specimens originated in the United States, Italy and Spain. The analysed material was cDNA or gDNA that came from T cells, B-cell-depleted T cells, or PBMCs.

The CDR3 covers 13 residues. Germline V gene data show CDR1 as SQVTM and CDR2 as ANQGSEA. The V segment lost 4 bases and the J segment 0 bases; nucleotides outside the gene matches: 0. Only in-frame clones appear in the TCRdb table, and some are missing; sequencing was by immunoSEQ multiplex PCR. The sample lists over 60,000 clones, nearly 90% occurring once. The sample was peripheral blood. The chain has TRBV29-1 and TRBJ1-5; 7 nucleotides agree with TRBD1. This clonotype was sampled from a man between 65 and 80 years old with active or convalescent COVID-19. The CDR3 coding sequence is TGCAGCGTTGGGGACAGTAGCAATCAGCCCCAGCATTTT. Residues: CSVGDSSNQPQHF.